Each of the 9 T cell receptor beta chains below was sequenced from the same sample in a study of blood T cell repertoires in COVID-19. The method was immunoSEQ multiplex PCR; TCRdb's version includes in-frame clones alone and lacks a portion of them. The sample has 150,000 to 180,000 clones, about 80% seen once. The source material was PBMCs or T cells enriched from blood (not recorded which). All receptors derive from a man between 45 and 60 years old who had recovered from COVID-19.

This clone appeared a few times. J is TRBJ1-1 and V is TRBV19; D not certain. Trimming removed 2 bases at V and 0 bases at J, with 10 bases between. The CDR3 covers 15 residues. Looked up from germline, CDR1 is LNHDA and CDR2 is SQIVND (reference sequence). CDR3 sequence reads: CASSIHASMNTEAFF. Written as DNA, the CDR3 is TGTGCCAGTAGTATACACGCGTCCATGAACACTGAAGCTTTCTTT.

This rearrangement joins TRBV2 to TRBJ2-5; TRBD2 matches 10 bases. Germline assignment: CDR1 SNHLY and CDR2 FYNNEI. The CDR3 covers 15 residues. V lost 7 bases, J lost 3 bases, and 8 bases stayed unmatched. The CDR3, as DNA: TGTGCCAGCACCCGTAGCGGGGGGACCGAAGAGACCCAGTACTTC. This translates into CASTRSGGTEETQYF.

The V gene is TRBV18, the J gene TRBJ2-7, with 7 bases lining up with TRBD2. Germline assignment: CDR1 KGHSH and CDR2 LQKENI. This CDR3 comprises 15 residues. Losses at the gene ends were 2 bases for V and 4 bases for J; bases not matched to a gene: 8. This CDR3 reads CASSPSVGEGYEQYF. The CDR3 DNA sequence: TGTGCCAGCTCACCATCGGTAGGGGAGGGGTACGAGCAGTACTTC. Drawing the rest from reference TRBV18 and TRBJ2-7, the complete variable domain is NAGVMQNPRHLVRRRGQEARLRCSPMKGHSHVYWYRQLPEEGLKFMVYLQKENIIDESGMPKERFSAEFPKEGPSILRIQQVVRGDSAAYFCASSPSVGEGYEQYFGPGTRLTVT.

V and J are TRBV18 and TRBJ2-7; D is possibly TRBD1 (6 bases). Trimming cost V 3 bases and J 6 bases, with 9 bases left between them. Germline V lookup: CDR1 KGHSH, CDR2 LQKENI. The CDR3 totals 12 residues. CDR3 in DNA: TGTGCCAGCTCACCTTCAGGGGCCGAGCAGTACTTC. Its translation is CASSPSGAEQYF.

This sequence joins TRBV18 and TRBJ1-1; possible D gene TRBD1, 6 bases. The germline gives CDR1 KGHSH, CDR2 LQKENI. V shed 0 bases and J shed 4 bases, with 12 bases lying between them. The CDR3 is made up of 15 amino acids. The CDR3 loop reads CASSPPSQGTTEAFF. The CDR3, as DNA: TGTGCCAGCTCACCACCGAGTCAGGGGACCACTGAAGCTTTCTTT.

CDR3 amino acids: CASSYSRNSNTIYF. DNA of the CDR3: TGTGCCAGCAGTTACTCGAGAAATTCTAACACCATATATTTT. This chain joins TRBV6-6 and TRBJ1-3, with unresolved D. The germline gives CDR1 MNHNY, CDR2 SVGAGI (reference sequence). There are 14 residues in the CDR3. The V end lost 0 bases, the J end lost 7 bases, and 10 bases lay between the germline ends.

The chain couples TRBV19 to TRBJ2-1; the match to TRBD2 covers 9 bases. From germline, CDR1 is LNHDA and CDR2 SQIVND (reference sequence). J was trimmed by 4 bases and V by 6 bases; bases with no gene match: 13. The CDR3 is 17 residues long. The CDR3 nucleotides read TGTGCCAGTAGGCAGAGGATCGCTAGCGGGGATTACAATGAGCAGTTCTTC. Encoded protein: CASRQRIASGDYNEQFF.

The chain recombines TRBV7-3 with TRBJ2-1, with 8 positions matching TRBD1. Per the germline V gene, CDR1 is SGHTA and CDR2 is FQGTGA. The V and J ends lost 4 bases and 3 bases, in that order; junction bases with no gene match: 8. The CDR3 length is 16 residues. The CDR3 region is CASSSLGQGGYNEQFF. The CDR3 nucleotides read TGTGCCAGCAGCTCCCTCGGACAGGGAGGCTACAATGAGCAGTTCTTC. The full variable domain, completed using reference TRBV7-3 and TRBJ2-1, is GAGVSQTPSNKVTEKGKYVELRCDPISGHTALYWYRQSLGQGPEFLIYFQGTGAADDSGLPNDRFFAVRPEGSVSTLKIQRTERGDSAVYLCASSSLGQGGYNEQFFGPGTRLTVL.

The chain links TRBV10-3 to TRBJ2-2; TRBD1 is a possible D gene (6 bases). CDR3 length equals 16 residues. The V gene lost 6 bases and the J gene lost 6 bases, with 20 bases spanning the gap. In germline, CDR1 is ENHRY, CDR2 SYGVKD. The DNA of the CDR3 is TGTGCCATCAGAGAGGGACAAACGGTAATCTCCGGGGAGCTGTTTTTT. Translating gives CAIREGQTVISGELFF.